These 11 T cell receptor beta chains were sequenced from one sample in a study of T cell responses to AZD1222 COVID-19 vaccine. The protocol was immunoSEQ multiplex PCR, while the TCRdb copy is restricted to in-frame clones and leaves out a portion. The top ten hold 3.9% of the sample, which has around 200,000 clones, 93% seen once. This material consisted of peripheral blood, taken on day 0 of AZD1222 vaccination. These receptors all come from an adult in good health.

V and J are TRBV27 and TRBJ1-6; 12 nucleotides agree with TRBD1. CDR3 length: 19 residues. Germline V lookup: CDR1 MNHEY, CDR2 SMNVEV (reference sequence). The trim removed 5 bases at V and 5 bases at J, leaving 13 bases unmatched. CDR3 in DNA: TGTGCCAGCAGTCCCGGGACAGGGGGCTGGTGGGGGGATAATTCACCCCTCCACTTT. Translation: CASSPGTGGWWGDNSPLHF.

V usage is TRBV15 and J usage is TRBJ1-2; unclear D gene. Trimming cost V 1 base and J 5 bases, with 11 bases left between them. This CDR3 is 14 amino acids long. Germline lookup yields CDR1 LNHNV and CDR2 YYDKDF (reference sequence). The CDR3 DNA reads TGTGCCACCAGCAGAGGCGGCATAGCATATGGCTACACCTTC. This sequence encodes CATSRGGIAYGYTF.

The rearrangement uses TRBV2 and TRBJ1-4; D gene ambiguous. The V end was cut by 7 bases, the J end by 0 bases, with 9 bases between. This CDR3 is built from 14 residues. The germline gives CDR1 SNHLY, CDR2 FYNNEI. The CDR3 here is CASNNFATNEKLFF. The CDR3 DNA reads TGTGCCAGCAACAACTTTGCAACTAATGAAAAACTGTTTTTT.

This chain joins TRBV4-2 and TRBJ1-3; no firm D call. V was cut by 0 bases and J by 1 base, with 7 bases left in between. The CDR3 is 15 amino acids. From germline, CDR1 is LGHNA and CDR2 YNFKEQ. Here the CDR3 reads CASSQEAVSGNTIYF. The CDR3 coding sequence is TGTGCCAGCAGCCAAGAGGCGGTGTCTGGAAACACCATATATTTT.

The chain combines TRBV3-1 (or the pseudogene TRBV3-2) with TRBJ2-3; TRBD2 might be the D (6 bases). The germline V gene encodes CDR1 LGHDT and CDR2 YNNKEL (reference sequence). The CDR3 length is 16 residues. Trimming stripped 4 bases from V and 5 bases from J, with 19 bases between. The CDR3 sequence is CASSPQYRGKKDTQYF. CDR3 sequence (DNA): TGTGCCAGCAGCCCGCAATACCGGGGGAAGAAAGATACGCAGTATTTT.

This chain joins TRBV29-1 and TRBJ1-6; 10 bases map to TRBD1. This CDR3 comprises 13 residues. Unmatched junction bases numbered 5, after V lost 6 bases and J lost 9 bases. Per the germline V gene, CDR1 is SQVTM and CDR2 is ANQGSEA. The CDR3 DNA follows: TGCAGCGTGGGGGGACAGGGGAGTTCACCCCTCCACTTT. Residues: CSVGGQGSSPLHF. Drawing the rest from reference TRBV29-1 and TRBJ1-6, the complete variable domain is SAVISQKPSRDICQRGTSLTIQCQVDSQVTMMFWYRQQPGQSLTLIATANQGSEATYESGFVIDKFPISRPNLTFSTLTVSNMSPEDSSIYLCSVGGQGSSPLHFGNGTRLTVT.

This chain links TRBV19 with TRBJ2-3, with TRBD1 matching over 12 bases. Looked up from germline, CDR1 is LNHDA and CDR2 is SQIVND (reference sequence). Unmatched junction bases numbered 3, after V lost 1 base and J lost 4 bases. The CDR3 is 16 amino acids. The CDR3 sequence: CASSIGDRGLADTQYF. CDR3 bases: TGTGCCAGTAGTATAGGGGACAGGGGGCTTGCAGATACGCAGTATTTT.

This chain connects TRBV2 to TRBJ2-5, with TRBD2 identical over 13 bases. The germline V gene has CDR1 SNHLY and CDR2 FYNNEI. Unmatched junction bases numbered 9, after V lost 4 bases and J lost 4 bases. The CDR3 is 17 residues long. CDR3 sequence (DNA): TGTGCCAGCAGTGTCAAAGGGGGACTAGCGGGGCCAGAGACCCAGTACTTC. It encodes CASSVKGGLAGPETQYF.

V usage is TRBV11-1 and J usage is TRBJ1-3, with D maybe TRBD1 (5 bases). V dropped 6 bases and J dropped 4 bases, with 16 bases sitting between them. Germline V lookup: CDR1 SGHAT, CDR2 FQDESV (reference sequence). This CDR3 has 15 residues. This CDR3 reads CASRPRRGDGNTIYF. The CDR3 DNA reads as TGTGCCAGCAGACCCCGTCGGGGGGACGGAAACACCATATATTTT.

This chain links TRBV7-7 with TRBJ1-6; D remains ambiguous. The CDR3 extends over 14 amino acids. Trimming pared 5 bases from V and 5 bases from J, leaving 10 bases between. The V gene's germline CDR1 is SSHAT and CDR2 FNYEAQ (reference sequence). The CDR3 sequence: CASSPLIDNSPLHF. CDR3 coding DNA: TGTGCCAGCAGCCCCCTTATCGATAATTCACCCCTCCACTTT. Full variable domain (outside the CDR3, taken from reference TRBV7-7 and TRBJ1-6): GAGVSQSPRYKVTKRGQDVTLRCDPISSHATLYWYQQALGQGPEFLTYFNYEAQPDKSGLPSDRFSAERPEGSISTLTIQRTEQRDSAMYRCASSPLIDNSPLHFGNGTRLTVT.

The chain carries TRBV25-1 and TRBJ1-2; D is unresolved. The V end was cut by 7 bases, the J end by 8 bases, with 11 bases between. The CDR3 extends over 11 amino acids. CDR1 MGHDK and CDR2 SYGVNS come from the germline V gene. In DNA form, the CDR3 reads TGTGCCAGCAACCCGGGATACGGCTACACCTTC. Its translation: CASNPGYGYTF.